This T cell receptor beta chain was obtained from a study of T cell responses to AZD1222 COVID-19 vaccine. The CDR3 totals 14 residues. The V end was cut by 5 bases, the J end by 1 base, with 11 bases between. Germline-derived CDR1 and CDR2 are SGHTA and FQGTGA. Findings and caveats of the study: Of spike-specific TCRs, nearly half reportedly target regions left unmutated in variants. Baseline testing showed seropositivity in only a handful of AZD1222 recipients. The sample set comprised mostly white British donors with more females, and clonal diversity was possibly underestimated.

The sample holds one count of this clone. What it binds is unknown. This table comes from immunoSEQ multiplex PCR, and its TCRdb copy is limited to in-frame clones, with some not included. The sample contains 150,000 to 200,000 clones, approximately 92% of which appear only once. This specimen was peripheral blood, taken on day 0 of AZD1222 vaccination. This sequence originates from an adult in good health. V gene TRBV7-3 combines with J gene TRBJ1-1, with a tentative D call TRBD1 (6 bases). CDR3 nucleotides: TGTGCCAGCAGCCCAGGACAGACGAACACTGAAGCTTTCTTT. This codes for CASSPGQTNTEAFF.